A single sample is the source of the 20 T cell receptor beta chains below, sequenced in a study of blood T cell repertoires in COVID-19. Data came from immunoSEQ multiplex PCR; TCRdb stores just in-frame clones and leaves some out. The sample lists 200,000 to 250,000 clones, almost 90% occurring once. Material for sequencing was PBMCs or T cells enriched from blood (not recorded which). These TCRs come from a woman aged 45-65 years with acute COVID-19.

The CDR3 reads CASSLLMGRNLETQYF. The CDR3 DNA reads TGTGCCAGCAGTTTATTGATGGGGCGGAATTTAGAGACCCAGTACTTC. The V call is TRBV27, the J call TRBJ2-5; D is possibly TRBD1 (5 bases). Germline V gene sequence: CDR1 MNHEY, CDR2 SMNVEV (reference sequence). The CDR3 consists of 16 residues. The germline V and J ends were trimmed by 1 base and 4 bases, with 16 bases remaining between them.

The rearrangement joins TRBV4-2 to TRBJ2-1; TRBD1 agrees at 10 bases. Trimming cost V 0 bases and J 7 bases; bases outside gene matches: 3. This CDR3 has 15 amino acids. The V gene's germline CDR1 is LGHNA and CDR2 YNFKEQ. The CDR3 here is CASSQEGQGINEQFF. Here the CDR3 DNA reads TGTGCCAGCAGCCAAGAGGGACAGGGGATAAATGAGCAGTTCTTC.

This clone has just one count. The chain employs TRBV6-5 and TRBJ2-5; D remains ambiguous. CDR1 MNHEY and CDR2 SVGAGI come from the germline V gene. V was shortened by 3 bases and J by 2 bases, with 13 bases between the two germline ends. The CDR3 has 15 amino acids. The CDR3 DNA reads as TGTGCCAGCAGTTATATCACGGGTCCACAAGAGACCCAGTACTTC. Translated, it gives CASSYITGPQETQYF.

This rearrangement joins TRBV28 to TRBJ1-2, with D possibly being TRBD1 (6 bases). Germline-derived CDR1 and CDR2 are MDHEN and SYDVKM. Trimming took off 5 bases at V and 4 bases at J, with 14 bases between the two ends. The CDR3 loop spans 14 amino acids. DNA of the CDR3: TGTGCCAGCAGTACAGTGAGCAGGGGCTATGGCTACACCTTC. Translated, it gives CASSTVSRGYGYTF.

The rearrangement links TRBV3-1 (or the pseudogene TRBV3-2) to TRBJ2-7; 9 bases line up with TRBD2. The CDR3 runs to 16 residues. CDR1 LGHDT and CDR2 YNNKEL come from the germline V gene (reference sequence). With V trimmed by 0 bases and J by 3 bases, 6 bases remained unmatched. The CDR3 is CASSQDPSGAFYEQYF. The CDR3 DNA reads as TGTGCCAGCAGCCAAGACCCTAGCGGGGCTTTCTACGAGCAGTACTTC.

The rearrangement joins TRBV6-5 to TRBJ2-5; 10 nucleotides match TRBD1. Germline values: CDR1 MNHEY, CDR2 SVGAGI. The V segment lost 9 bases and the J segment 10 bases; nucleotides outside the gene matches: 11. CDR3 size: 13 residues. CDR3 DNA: TGTGCCAGTATACCGGGACAGGGGAAGATCCAGTACTTC. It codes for CASIPGQGKIQYF.

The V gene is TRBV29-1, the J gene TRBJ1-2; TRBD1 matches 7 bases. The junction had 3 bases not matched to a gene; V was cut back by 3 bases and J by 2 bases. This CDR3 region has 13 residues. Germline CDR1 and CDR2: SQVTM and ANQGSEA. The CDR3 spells CSVDPGQNYGYTF. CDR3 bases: TGCAGCGTTGACCCGGGACAGAACTATGGCTACACCTTC.

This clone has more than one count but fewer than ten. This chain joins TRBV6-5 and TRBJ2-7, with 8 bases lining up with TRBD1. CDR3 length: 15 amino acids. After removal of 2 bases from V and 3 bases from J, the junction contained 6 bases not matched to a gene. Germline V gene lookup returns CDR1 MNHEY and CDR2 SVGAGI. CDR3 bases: TGTGCCAGCAGTTACGCGACAGGGGTCCACTACGAGCAGTACTTC. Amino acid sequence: CASSYATGVHYEQYF.

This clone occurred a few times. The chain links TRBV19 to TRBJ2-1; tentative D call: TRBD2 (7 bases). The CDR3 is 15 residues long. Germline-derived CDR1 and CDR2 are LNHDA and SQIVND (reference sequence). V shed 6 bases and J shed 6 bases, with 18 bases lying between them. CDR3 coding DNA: TGTGCCAGTAGCTCAAAAGGGGGGGCTCTCAATGAGCAGTTCTTC. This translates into CASSSKGGALNEQFF.

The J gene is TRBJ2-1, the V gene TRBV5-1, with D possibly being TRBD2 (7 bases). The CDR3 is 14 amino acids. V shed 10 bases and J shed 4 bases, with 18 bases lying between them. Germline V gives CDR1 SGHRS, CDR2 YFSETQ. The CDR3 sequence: CADKGGGPYNEQFF. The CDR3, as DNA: TGCGCCGACAAGGGGGGAGGGCCTTACAATGAGCAGTTCTTC.

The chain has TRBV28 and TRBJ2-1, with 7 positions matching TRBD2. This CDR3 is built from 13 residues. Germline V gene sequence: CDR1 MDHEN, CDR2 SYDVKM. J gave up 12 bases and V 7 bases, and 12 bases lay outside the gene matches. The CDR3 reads CASKAGAHDRQFF. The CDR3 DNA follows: TGTGCCAGCAAGGCGGGAGCCCATGACCGGCAGTTCTTC.

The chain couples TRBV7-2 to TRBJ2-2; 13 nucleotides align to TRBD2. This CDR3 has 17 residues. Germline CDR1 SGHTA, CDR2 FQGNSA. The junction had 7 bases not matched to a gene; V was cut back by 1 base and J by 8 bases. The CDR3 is CASSLGGWTSGRGELFF. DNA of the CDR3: TGTGCCAGCAGCTTAGGGGGGTGGACTAGCGGGAGAGGGGAGCTGTTTTTT. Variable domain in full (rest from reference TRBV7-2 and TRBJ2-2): GAGVSQSPSNKVTEKGKDVELRCDPISGHTALYWYRQSLGQGLEFLIYFQGNSAPDKSGLPSDRFSAERTGGSVSTLTIQRTQQEDSAVYLCASSLGGWTSGRGELFFGEGSRLTVL.

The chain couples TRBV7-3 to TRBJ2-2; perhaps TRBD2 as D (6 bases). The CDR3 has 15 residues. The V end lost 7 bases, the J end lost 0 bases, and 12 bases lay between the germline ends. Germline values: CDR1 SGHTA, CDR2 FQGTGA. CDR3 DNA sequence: TGTGCCAGCAAATCGGGACTTGCGAACACCGGGGAGCTGTTTTTT. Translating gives CASKSGLANTGELFF.

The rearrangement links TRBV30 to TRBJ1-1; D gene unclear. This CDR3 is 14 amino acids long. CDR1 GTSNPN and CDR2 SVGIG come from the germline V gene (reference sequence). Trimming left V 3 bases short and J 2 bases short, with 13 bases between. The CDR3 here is CAWSPTRGNTEAFF. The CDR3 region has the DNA TGTGCCTGGAGCCCTACCCGGGGAAACACTGAAGCTTTCTTT.

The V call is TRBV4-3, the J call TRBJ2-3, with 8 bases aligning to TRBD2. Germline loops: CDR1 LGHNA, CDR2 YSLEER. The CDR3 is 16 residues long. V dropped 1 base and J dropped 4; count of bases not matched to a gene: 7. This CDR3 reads CASSQAAGGRADTQYF. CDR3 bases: TGCGCCAGCAGCCAAGCCGCGGGAGGAAGAGCAGATACGCAGTATTTT.

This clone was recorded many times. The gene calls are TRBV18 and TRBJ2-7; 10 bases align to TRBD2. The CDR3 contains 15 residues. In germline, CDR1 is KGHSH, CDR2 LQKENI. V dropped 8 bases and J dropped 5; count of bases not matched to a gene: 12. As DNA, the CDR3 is TGTGCCAGCGCGTTAGCGGGAGGCGGGGGCAACGAGCAGTACTTC. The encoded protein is CASALAGGGGNEQYF.

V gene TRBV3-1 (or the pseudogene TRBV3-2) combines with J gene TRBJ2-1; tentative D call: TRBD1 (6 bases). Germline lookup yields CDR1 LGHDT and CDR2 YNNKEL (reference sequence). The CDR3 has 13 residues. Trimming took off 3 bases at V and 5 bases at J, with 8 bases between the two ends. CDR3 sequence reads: CASSHTGHNEQFF. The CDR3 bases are TGTGCCAGCAGCCATACAGGGCACAATGAGCAGTTCTTC.

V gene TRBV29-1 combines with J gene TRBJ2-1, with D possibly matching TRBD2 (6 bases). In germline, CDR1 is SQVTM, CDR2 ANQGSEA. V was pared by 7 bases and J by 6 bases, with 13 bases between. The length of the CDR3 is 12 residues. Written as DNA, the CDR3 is TGCAGCGCCCGTCCGCGGGGCAATGAGCAGTTCTTC. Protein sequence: CSARPRGNEQFF.

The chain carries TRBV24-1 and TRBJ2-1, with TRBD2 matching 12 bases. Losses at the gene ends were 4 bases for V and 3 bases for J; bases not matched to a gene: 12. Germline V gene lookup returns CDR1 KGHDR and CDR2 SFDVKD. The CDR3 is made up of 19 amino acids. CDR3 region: CATSEGGPSGRARYNEQFF. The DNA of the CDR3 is TGTGCCACCAGTGAAGGAGGGCCTAGCGGGAGGGCCCGCTACAATGAGCAGTTCTTC.

This CDR3 is CASSQDKLYGYTF. In nucleotides, the CDR3 is TGTGCCAGCAGTCAGGACAAACTCTATGGCTACACCTTC. The rearrangement links TRBV3-1 (or the pseudogene TRBV3-2) to TRBJ1-2, with D possibly being TRBD1 (5 bases). There are 13 residues in the CDR3. Per the germline V gene, CDR1 is LGHDT and CDR2 is YNNKEL (reference sequence). The germline V and J ends were trimmed by 6 bases and 4 bases, with 12 bases remaining between them.